What follows is one T cell receptor (beta chain) and its context. This record belongs to a study of long-term antiretroviral therapy in people with HIV. This CDR3 contains 18 residues. Germline V lookup: CDR1 SGHRS, CDR2 YFSETQ. The ends were cut back, 0 bases at V and 3 bases at J, with 16 bases in the middle. Survey-level immunoSEQ v3.0 assays were run. TCRdb's copy holds only in-frame clones and misses some; the assay was immunoSEQ multiplex PCR. This sample has about 24,000 clones; over 70% occur once, and the top ten carry about 14%. Sequences were derived from unsorted PBMCs, sampled roughly 4.1 years after starting antiretroviral therapy. The clonotype originates from a man between 25 and 39 years old with HIV. This chain joins TRBV5-1 and TRBJ1-6; maybe TRBD1 (5 bases). CDR3 residues: CASSLGLRGPGYNSPLHF. The DNA for the CDR3 is TGCGCCAGCAGCTTGGGCCTGAGGGGTCCCGGCTATAATTCACCCCTCCACTTT.